This note documents a single T cell receptor beta chain sequence. As yet, its antigen is unknown. The approximately eleven donors had active juvenile idiopathic arthritis, with 3 polyarticular and 8 oligoarticular cases. Per germline, CDR1 MGHRA and CDR2 YSYEKL. CDR3 size: 16 residues. DNA for this receptor is not on file. The sample comes from a study of synovial regulatory T cells in juvenile arthritis. Overall study results and limits: Blood Treg cells that were inflammation-associated showed lower TCR diversity than other blood Treg cells. CDR3 overlap with synovial Tregs was higher for iaTregs than other blood Tregs.

Sequencing was performed with immunoSEQ multiplex PCR; in TCRdb, only in-frame clones are kept and a portion is missing. The sample's table shows approximately 9,300 clones. Sequenced input: Treg cells from blood. Subset in this sample: remaining (HLA-DR-negative) circulating blood Treg cells. The V and J genes are TRBV4-1 and TRBJ2-7; the TCRdb call, TRBD1, lacks DNA for checking. The receptor's source is a donor younger than 30 with juvenile idiopathic arthritis. The CDR3: CASSQDGTGSGREQYF.